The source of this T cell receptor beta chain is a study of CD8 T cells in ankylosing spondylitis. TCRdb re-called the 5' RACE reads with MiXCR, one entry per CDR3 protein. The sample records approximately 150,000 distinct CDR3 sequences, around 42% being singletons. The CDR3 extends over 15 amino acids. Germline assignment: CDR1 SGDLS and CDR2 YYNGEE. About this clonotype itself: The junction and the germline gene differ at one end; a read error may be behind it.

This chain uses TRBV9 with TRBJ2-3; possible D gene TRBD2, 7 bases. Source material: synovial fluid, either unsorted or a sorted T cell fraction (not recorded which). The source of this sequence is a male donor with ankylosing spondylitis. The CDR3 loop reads CASSGAGFRTETQYF. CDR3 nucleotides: TGTGCCAGCAGCGGAGCGGGATTTAGGACAGAGACGCAGTATTTT. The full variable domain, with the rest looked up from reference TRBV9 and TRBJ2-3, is DSGVTQTPKHLITATGQRVTLRCSPRSGDLSVYWYQQSLDQGLQFLIQYYNGEERAKGNILERFSAQQFPDLHSELNLSSLELGDSALYFCASSGAGFRTETQYFGPGTRLTVL.